A single sample gave rise to the 12 T cell receptor beta chains below, sequenced in a study of response to subunit inactivated influenza vaccine. Using its own MiXCR run on the RT-PCR reads, TCRdb lists one record per CDR3 protein. The table shows 450,000 to 600,000 distinct CDR3 sequences, with 16% occurring only once. Sequencing used CD4+ T cells sorted from PBMCs, obtained around 2 years after vaccination. The receptors stem from a man aged 50-75 years who received an inactivated influenza vaccine.

The sample holds many counts of this clonotype. V is TRBV20-1 and J is TRBJ2-1; 15 nucleotides line up with TRBD2. V was clipped by 1 base and J by 8 bases; unmatched bases: 3. From germline, CDR1 is DFQATT and CDR2 SNEGSKA (reference sequence). This CDR3 has 15 amino acids. CDR3 nucleotide sequence: TGCAGTGCTAGAGGGACTAGCGGGGGGGCGCATGAGCAGTTCTTC. It is translated as CSARGTSGGAHEQFF.

V usage is TRBV10-3 and J usage is TRBJ2-5; TRBD1 matches at 8 bases. J lost 5 bases, V lost 5 bases, and 4 bases had no gene match. Germline V lookup: CDR1 ENHRY, CDR2 SYGVKD. The CDR3 covers 13 residues. CDR3 protein: CAISKTGEETQYF. Here the CDR3 DNA reads TGTGCCATCAGTAAGACAGGGGAGGAGACCCAGTACTTC.

A few counts support this clonotype. This rearrangement joins TRBV25-1 to TRBJ2-1, with 9 bases aligning to TRBD2. Germline-derived CDR1 and CDR2 are MGHDK and SYGVNS. The trim removed 8 bases at V and 2 bases at J, leaving 10 bases unmatched. The CDR3 contains 16 residues. CDR3 coding DNA: TGTGCCAGCGGGATTAGCGGGAGAATTACCTACAATGAGCAGTTCTTC. It yields the protein CASGISGRITYNEQFF. The whole variable domain, filled in from reference TRBV25-1 and TRBJ2-1, reads EADIYQTPRYLVIGTGKKITLECSQTMGHDKMYWYQQDPGMELHLIHYSYGVNSTEKGDLSSESTVSRIRTEHFPLTLESARPSHTSQYLCASGISGRITYNEQFFGPGTRLTVL.

V and J are TRBV3-1 and TRBJ2-7, with a tentative D call TRBD2 (6 bases). There are 15 residues in the CDR3. V shed 1 base and J shed 7 bases, with 17 bases lying between them. Looked up from germline, CDR1 is LGHDT and CDR2 is YNNKEL (reference sequence). CDR3 bases: TGTGCCAGCAGCCAAGCGTGGGAGGCGGCTGGGGAGCAGTACTTC. It yields the protein CASSQAWEAAGEQYF.

This clonotype was detected a few times. The rearrangement links TRBV4-1 to TRBJ1-4, with D perhaps matching TRBD1 (5 bases). Germline CDR1 MGHRA, CDR2 YSYEKL. V was pared by 0 bases and J by 16 bases, with 12 bases between. There are 12 residues in the CDR3. The CDR3 is CASSQETGERFF. CDR3 in DNA: TGCGCCAGCAGCCAAGAAACGGGGGAGAGGTTTTTT.

This clonotype was seen only once. CDR3 protein: CASSSARGIGYSPLHF. The CDR3, as DNA: TGTGCCAGCAGCTCCGCCAGGGGGATTGGTTATTCACCCCTCCACTTT. The chain combines TRBV5-4 with TRBJ1-6; 7 nucleotides agree with TRBD1. The trim removed 3 bases at V and 8 bases at J, leaving 11 bases unmatched. Germline CDR1 SGHNT, CDR2 YYREEE (reference sequence). The CDR3 has 16 amino acids.

This clonotype appeared many times. The rearrangement uses TRBV5-1 and TRBJ1-4; a weak D match, TRBD1 (6 bases). CDR3 length: 15 residues. V dropped 4 bases and J dropped 0 bases, with 10 bases sitting between them. Germline loops: CDR1 SGHRS, CDR2 YFSETQ. The CDR3 spells CASSTTGPTNEKLFF. In DNA form, the CDR3 reads TGCGCCAGCAGCACGACAGGACCAACTAATGAAAAACTGTTTTTT. Filled out from reference TRBV5-1 and TRBJ1-4, the complete variable domain reads KAGVTQTPRYLIKTRGQQVTLSCSPISGHRSVSWYQQTPGQGLQFLFEYFSETQRNKGNFPGRFSGRQFSNSRSEMNVSTLELGDSALYLCASSTTGPTNEKLFFGSGTQLSVL.

This clonotype was counted between two and nine times. The chain carries TRBV12-3 or TRBV12-4 and TRBJ1-1; 7 bases are a match to TRBD1. The CDR3 sequence is 14 residues long. V gave up 5 bases and J gave up 4 bases; unmatched junction bases: 7. CDR3 region: CASSIEGAGTEAFF. DNA of the CDR3: TGTGCCAGCAGTATTGAGGGGGCTGGCACTGAAGCTTTCTTT.

V and J are TRBV2 and TRBJ2-7; tentative D call: TRBD2 (5 bases). The CDR3 extends over 15 amino acids. Trimming stripped 1 base from V and 0 bases from J, with 10 bases between. Germline V CDR1 and CDR2: SNHLY, FYNNEI. CDR3 in amino acids: CASSEVGVLSYEQYF. The CDR3 DNA is TGTGCCAGCAGTGAAGTCGGGGTCCTCTCCTACGAGCAGTACTTC.

This clonotype was recorded a few times. This sequence joins TRBV29-1 and TRBJ2-7; D uncertain. The CDR3 has 12 amino acids. Between the trimmed V and J ends, which lost 4 bases and 2 bases, there was a span of 9 bases. From germline, CDR1 is SQVTM and CDR2 ANQGSEA. The CDR3 here is CSVVSSPYEQYF. CDR3 bases: TGCAGCGTTGTGAGTTCGCCCTACGAGCAGTACTTC.

This chain joins TRBV30 and TRBJ2-3, with D perhaps matching TRBD2 (6 bases). The ends were cut back, 0 bases at V and 0 bases at J, with 10 bases in the middle. Germline V CDR1 and CDR2: GTSNPN, SVGIG (reference sequence). This CDR3 spans 15 amino acids. The CDR3 here is CAWSVRLASTDTQYF. CDR3 nucleotides: TGTGCCTGGAGTGTACGGCTAGCGAGCACAGATACGCAGTATTTT.

V and J are TRBV29-1 and TRBJ2-3; D unresolved. This CDR3 spans 13 amino acids. V gave up 5 bases and J gave up 7 bases, with 16 bases separating them. CDR1 and CDR2 (germline): SQVTM, ANQGSEA. The CDR3 coding sequence is TGCAGCGTTCTGGCTAAGTATAGCTATACGCAGTATTTT. Amino acid sequence: CSVLAKYSYTQYF.